The next 30 T cell receptor beta chains were all read from a single sample in a study of early stage breast cancer tumors. TCRdb's copy holds only in-frame clones and misses some; the assay was immunoSEQ multiplex PCR. The table records about 9,500 clones, 66% of them present only once. The sequencing sample was made of breast tumor tissue. The source is a person aged 50-59 years with breast cancer.

The chain recombines TRBV19 with TRBJ1-1; a possible D gene is TRBD1 (5 bases). V was shortened by 4 bases and J by 1 base, with 19 bases between the two germline ends. There are 17 residues in the CDR3. CDR1 LNHDA and CDR2 SQIVND come from the germline V gene (reference sequence). CDR3 in amino acids: CASSTGIGAGTNTEAFF. CDR3 in DNA: TGTGCCAGTAGTACGGGGATAGGGGCTGGGACGAACACTGAAGCTTTCTTT.

This sequence joins TRBV7-3 and TRBJ2-3; D not resolved. The CDR3 totals 13 residues. Germline V gene sequence: CDR1 SGHTA, CDR2 FQGTGA. V lost 5 bases, J lost 1 base, and 7 bases lay in between. This CDR3 is CASSPSGTDTQYF. The CDR3 nucleotides read TGTGCCAGCAGCCCCTCCGGCACAGATACGCAGTATTTT.

This chain links TRBV28 with TRBJ1-4; 7 bases are a match to TRBD1. CDR1 is MDHEN and CDR2 is SYDVKM in the germline V gene. V gave up 5 bases and J gave up 2 bases; unmatched junction bases: 17. This CDR3 contains 19 residues. CDR3 amino acids: CASSPNRGGFRSTNEKLFF. The DNA of the CDR3 is TGTGCCAGCAGTCCTAACAGGGGTGGGTTTCGTTCGACTAATGAAAAACTGTTTTTT.

This chain joins TRBV2 and TRBJ2-7, with D possibly being TRBD1 (6 bases). Germline CDR1 is SNHLY and CDR2 is FYNNEI. V lost 10 bases and J lost 4, with 14 bases in between. This CDR3 region has 12 residues. In DNA form, the CDR3 reads TGTGCCATCTCGAGGGACACTTACGAGCAGTACTTC. Amino acids: CAISRDTYEQYF.

This clone was detected only once. The genes are TRBV5-6 and TRBJ1-1; D is unclear. Trimming took off 2 bases at V and 4 bases at J, with 12 bases between the two ends. CDR3 length: 14 residues. CDR1 is SGHDT, CDR2 YYEEEE, per germline. The chain's CDR3 is CASSFWIVSTEAFF. CDR3 nucleotides: TGTGCCAGCAGCTTCTGGATAGTAAGCACTGAAGCTTTCTTT.

The J gene is TRBJ1-1, the V gene TRBV15; no firm D call. Germline V CDR1 and CDR2: LNHNV, YYDKDF (reference sequence). The CDR3 covers 13 residues. Trimming removed 2 bases at V and 3 bases at J, with 7 bases between. The CDR3 loop is CATSRRVDTEAFF. CDR3 sequence (DNA): TGTGCCACCAGCAGAAGGGTGGACACTGAAGCTTTCTTT.

This CDR3 reads CASSLRNLDYGYTF. CDR3 nucleotide sequence: TGTGCCAGCAGCTTGCGGAATCTCGACTATGGCTACACCTTC. This sequence joins TRBV5-4 and TRBJ1-2, with unresolved D. The V end lost 1 base, the J end lost 3 bases, and 10 bases lay between the germline ends. Germline CDR1 SGHNT, CDR2 YYREEE (reference sequence). The CDR3 runs 14 residues. Full variable domain (remainder filled in from reference TRBV5-4 and TRBJ1-2): ETGVTQSPTHLIKTRGQQVTLRCSSQSGHNTVSWYQQALGQGPQFIFQYYREEENGRGNFPPRFSGLQFPNYSSELNVNALELDDSALYLCASSLRNLDYGYTFGSGTRLTVV.

V usage is TRBV29-1 and J usage is TRBJ2-1, with D possibly TRBD1 on 5 matching bases. The ends were cut back, 1 base at V and 8 bases at J, with 18 bases in the middle. The V gene's germline CDR1 is SQVTM and CDR2 ANQGSEA. This CDR3 has 15 residues. As DNA, the CDR3 is TGCAGCGTTGAAGTAATGGACAACCGTGGCGATGAGCAGTTCTTC. Amino acids: CSVEVMDNRGDEQFF.

This clone occurred a few times. The rearrangement joins TRBV5-1 to TRBJ1-4, with D possibly matching TRBD1 (6 bases). The CDR3 covers 14 residues. Trimming shortened V by 1 base and J by 7 bases, and 11 bases separated the two germline ends. Germline loops: CDR1 SGHRS, CDR2 YFSETQ. The CDR3 bases are TGCGCCAGCAGCTTGTCAGGGGTCACTGAAAAACTGTTTTTT. Protein product: CASSLSGVTEKLFF.

This clone was counted between two and nine times. J is TRBJ2-2 and V is TRBV6-4; 9 bases align to TRBD1. This CDR3 region has 17 residues. V was clipped by 5 bases and J by 0 bases; unmatched bases: 7. Germline CDR1 reads MRHNA; CDR2 reads SNTAGT. The CDR3 protein is CASSRFGTGSNTGELFF. The DNA of the CDR3 is TGTGCCAGCAGTAGGTTCGGGACAGGGTCGAACACCGGGGAGCTGTTTTTT.

This rearrangement joins TRBV19 to TRBJ1-5, with 7 bases aligning to TRBD1. Germline V gene lookup returns CDR1 LNHDA and CDR2 SQIVND (reference sequence). The V and J ends lost 10 bases and 2 bases, in that order; junction bases with no gene match: 11. The CDR3 covers 15 residues. CDR3 coding DNA: TGTGCCACCAAAGAACAGGGGTTGGGCAATCAGCCCCAGCATTTT. Translated: CATKEQGLGNQPQHF.

This sequence joins TRBV6-6 and TRBJ2-7; 10 nucleotides agree with TRBD1. The CDR3 has 13 amino acids. J was trimmed by 5 bases and V by 6 bases; bases with no gene match: 4. Germline-derived CDR1 and CDR2 are MNHNY and SVGAGI (reference sequence). The CDR3 reads CASRMTGGNEQYF. CDR3 DNA sequence: TGTGCCAGCAGGATGACAGGGGGCAACGAGCAGTACTTC.

In this sample, this clone turned up once. The CDR3 DNA follows: TGTGCCAGCAGCTTCTCTGCCGGGACAGGGTGGTCCTCCTATAATTCACCCCTCCACTTT. Its translation: CASSFSAGTGWSSYNSPLHF. This chain links TRBV5-4 with TRBJ1-6, with TRBD1 matching 9 bases. Trimming took 2 bases from V and 0 from J; bases not matched to a gene: 12. The CDR3 sequence is 20 residues long. Germline CDR1 reads SGHNT; CDR2 reads YYREEE (reference sequence).

The V and J genes are TRBV9 and TRBJ1-4; D uncertain. The CDR3 is made up of 14 amino acids. V dropped 0 bases and J dropped 7 bases, with 10 bases sitting between them. Germline V gene sequence: CDR1 SGDLS, CDR2 YYNGEE. The CDR3 here is CASSVAYGGEKLFF. In nucleotides, the CDR3 is TGTGCCAGCAGCGTAGCTTACGGAGGTGAAAAACTGTTTTTT.

This clone was observed a few times. The chain recombines TRBV4-3 with TRBJ2-1, with 10 bases that match TRBD1. Germline lookup yields CDR1 LGHNA and CDR2 YSLEER. V lost 1 base, J lost 4 bases, and 4 bases stayed unmatched. This CDR3 has 16 residues. CDR3 in DNA: TGCGCCAGCAGCCAAGTGTCGGGACAGGGGTACAATGAGCAGTTCTTC. Amino acids: CASSQVSGQGYNEQFF.

The chain links TRBV30 to TRBJ1-4; weak D call: TRBD1 (5 bases). Trimming took off 1 base at V and 8 bases at J, with 8 bases between the two ends. CDR1 is GTSNPN, CDR2 SVGIG, per germline (reference sequence). The length of the CDR3 is 12 residues. This CDR3 is CAWSENREKLFF. DNA for the CDR3: TGTGCCTGGAGTGAAAACAGGGAAAAACTGTTTTTT.

This clone has more than one count but fewer than ten. The rearrangement links TRBV28 to TRBJ1-5; tentatively, D is TRBD1 (5 bases). Trimming stripped 6 bases from V and 9 bases from J, with 27 bases between. CDR3 length: 17 residues. The V gene's germline CDR1 is MDHEN and CDR2 SYDVKM. DNA of the CDR3: TGTGCCAGCAGCTGGACGGGATCCGGGACGGCCCTTTGGCCCCAGCATTTT. Residues: CASSWTGSGTALWPQHF.

The CDR3 loop is CASSIQTSGKETQYF. CDR3 DNA sequence: TGTGCCAGCAGTATCCAGACCTCAGGGAAAGAGACCCAGTACTTC. This chain joins TRBV28 and TRBJ2-5; weak D call: TRBD1 (5 bases). This CDR3 has 15 amino acids. The V gene's germline CDR1 is MDHEN and CDR2 SYDVKM. Trimming pared 5 bases from V and 3 bases from J, leaving 16 bases between.

This clone was detected a few times. V gene TRBV19 combines with J gene TRBJ2-4; D call uncertain. V was cut by 8 bases and J by 0 bases, with 14 bases left in between. In germline, CDR1 is LNHDA, CDR2 SQIVND (reference sequence). The CDR3 is made up of 15 amino acids. The CDR3 nucleotides are TGTGCCAGTGGATCAGACGGTCTAGCCAAAAACATTCAGTACTTC. Translating gives CASGSDGLAKNIQYF. The full variable domain, rest sourced from reference TRBV19 and TRBJ2-4, is DGGITQSPKYLFRKEGQNVTLSCEQNLNHDAMYWYRQDPGQGLRLIYYSQIVNDFQKGDIAEGYSVSREKKESFPLTVTSAQKNPTAFYLCASGSDGLAKNIQYFGAGTRLSVL.

The gene calls are TRBV6-6 and TRBJ1-2, with D possibly matching TRBD1 (5 bases). The CDR3 length is 15 residues. CDR1 is MNHNY and CDR2 is SVGAGI in the germline V gene (reference sequence). Trimming cost V 6 bases and J 3 bases, with 17 bases left between them. The CDR3 region has the DNA TGTGCCAGCAGCGATGGGGCCACAGGACACTATGGCTACACCTTC. Encoded protein: CASSDGATGHYGYTF.

The chain carries TRBV9 and TRBJ1-1; D perhaps matches TRBD1 (5 bases). Trimming removed 4 bases at V and 1 base at J, with 14 bases between. This CDR3 has 15 amino acids. Per the germline V gene, CDR1 is SGDLS and CDR2 is YYNGEE. CDR3 amino acids: CASSPLGAGNTEAFF. The CDR3 coding sequence is TGTGCCAGCAGCCCCTTAGGGGCGGGGAACACTGAAGCTTTCTTT.

This clone was counted only a few times. V usage is TRBV11-2 and J usage is TRBJ1-2; 9 nucleotides match TRBD1. The length of the CDR3 is 16 residues. V shed 4 bases, J shed 8 bases, and the junction held 14 bases outside the gene matches. Germline V gene data show CDR1 as SGHAT and CDR2 as FQNNGV. DNA of the CDR3: TGTGCCAGCAGCTCACCGGGACAGGGTAGGGCCGGGGGCTACACCTTC. Amino acid sequence: CASSSPGQGRAGGYTF. The variable domain in full, with the rest retrieved from reference TRBV11-2 and TRBJ1-2, is EAGVAQSPRYKIIEKRQSVAFWCNPISGHATLYWYQQILGQGPKLLIQFQNNGVVDDSQLPKDRFSAERLKGVDSTLKIQPAKLEDSAVYLCASSSPGQGRAGGYTFGSGTRLTVV.

This clone was observed a single time. The rearrangement uses TRBV7-8 and TRBJ1-5, with D maybe TRBD1 (6 bases). The CDR3 loop spans 16 amino acids. Trimming shortened V by 2 bases and J by 5 bases, and 16 bases separated the two germline ends. CDR1 is SGHVS and CDR2 is FQNEAQ in the germline V gene. In DNA form, the CDR3 reads TGTGCCAGCAGCTTACCCCTGGTAGGGGGGGATCAGCCCCAGCATTTT. Encoded protein: CASSLPLVGGDQPQHF.

The chain recombines TRBV19 with TRBJ1-1; TRBD1 aligns across 7 bases. The CDR3 totals 16 residues. Germline CDR1 and CDR2: LNHDA and SQIVND (reference sequence). The V gene end was trimmed by 5 bases and the J gene end by 3 bases; junction bases not matched to a gene: 12. CDR3 DNA: TGTGCCAGTAGTCCAGGACAGGTACTAACGGACACTGAAGCTTTCTTT. This codes for CASSPGQVLTDTEAFF.

V usage is TRBV2 and J usage is TRBJ2-1, with 14 bases matching TRBD2. Losses at the gene ends were 9 bases for V and 6 bases for J; bases not matched to a gene: 7. In germline, CDR1 is SNHLY, CDR2 FYNNEI. This CDR3 is 15 amino acids long. The CDR3 sequence is CARRTSGGFGNEQFF. CDR3 bases: TGTGCCAGACGGACTAGCGGGGGGTTTGGCAATGAGCAGTTCTTC.

A few counts support this clone. The rearrangement joins TRBV5-4 to TRBJ1-6; perhaps TRBD1 as D (5 bases). This CDR3 region has 16 residues. V dropped 0 bases and J dropped 7 bases, with 14 bases sitting between them. Germline CDR1 SGHNT, CDR2 YYREEE (reference sequence). This chain's CDR3 is CASSLGVGRANSPLHF. The CDR3 DNA follows: TGTGCCAGCAGCTTGGGGGTCGGCAGGGCCAATTCACCCCTCCACTTT. The full variable domain, its missing parts supplied by reference TRBV5-4 and TRBJ1-6, is ETGVTQSPTHLIKTRGQQVTLRCSSQSGHNTVSWYQQALGQGPQFIFQYYREEENGRGNFPPRFSGLQFPNYSSELNVNALELDDSALYLCASSLGVGRANSPLHFGNGTRLTVT.

The chain uses TRBV5-1 and TRBJ2-7, with TRBD1 as a possible D gene (5 bases). The CDR3 covers 15 residues. Trimming removed 0 bases from V and 7 bases from J, with 17 bases in between. The germline CDR1 and CDR2 sequences are SGHRS and YFSETQ. CDR3 sequence reads: CASSLASDKVREQYF. The CDR3 nucleotides read TGCGCCAGCAGCTTGGCGTCGGACAAGGTCCGGGAGCAGTACTTC.

The chain links TRBV2 to TRBJ2-7; 12 bases match TRBD2. CDR3 size: 15 residues. The germline CDR1 and CDR2 sequences are SNHLY and FYNNEI. After removal of 5 bases from V and 2 bases from J, the junction contained 4 bases not matched to a gene. CDR3 amino acids: CASSPGLAGPYEQYF. The CDR3 DNA reads as TGTGCCAGCAGTCCGGGACTAGCGGGCCCCTACGAGCAGTACTTC. The whole variable domain, remainder taken from reference TRBV2 and TRBJ2-7, is EPEVTQTPSHQVTQMGQEVILRCVPISNHLYFYWYRQILGQKVEFLVSFYNNEISEKSEIFDDQFSVERPDGSNFTLKIRSTKLEDSAMYFCASSPGLAGPYEQYFGPGTRLTVT.

The chain combines TRBV9 with TRBJ2-7, with D perhaps matching TRBD1 (6 bases). In germline, CDR1 is SGDLS, CDR2 YYNGEE. Trimming left V 6 bases short and J 0 bases short, with 7 bases between. The CDR3 spans 12 residues. The CDR3 region is CASKGDSYEQYF. Written as DNA, the CDR3 is TGTGCCAGCAAGGGGGACTCCTACGAGCAGTACTTC.

This chain uses TRBV6-6 with TRBJ2-1; D not certain. V dropped 2 bases and J dropped 10 bases, with 12 bases sitting between them. The CDR3 is 13 amino acids. Germline loops: CDR1 MNHNY, CDR2 SVGAGI (reference sequence). The CDR3 region has the DNA TGTGCCAGCAGTTACCTAGGGCGGCAGGAGCAGTTCTTC. Translation gives CASSYLGRQEQFF.